This T cell receptor (beta chain) was captured in a study of control samples from healthy donors and cancer patients. Measured with immunoSEQ multiplex PCR; TCRdb has only the in-frame clones, and not every one. Altogether around 120,000 clones are present, 93% being singletons, with the ten largest covering less than 3.5%. Germline loops: CDR1 MDHEN, CDR2 SYDVKM. This CDR3 comprises 14 residues. V lost 2 bases and J 2 bases, leaving 9 bases between the germline ends. V and J are TRBV28 and TRBJ1-2; D call uncertain. The specimen sequenced was blood. The TCR sequence derives from a man aged 30 to 45 in good health. In DNA, the CDR3 is TGTGCCAGCAGTTTAAAGGGAGCGAACTATGGCTACACCTTC. Its protein product is CASSLKGANYGYTF.